The 28 T cell receptor beta chains in this list originate from one sample, sequenced in a study of blood T cell repertoires in COVID-19. Sequencing was performed with immunoSEQ multiplex PCR; in TCRdb, only in-frame clones are kept and a portion is missing. The data show under 110,000 clones, approximately 87% seen once. Sequenced material: peripheral blood. Receptors were obtained from a woman aged 25 to 45 with acute or convalescent COVID-19.

This chain uses TRBV7-9 with TRBJ1-4; D not resolved. The CDR3 is 12 amino acids. The ends were cut back, 5 bases at V and 6 bases at J, with 7 bases in the middle. Germline lookup yields CDR1 SEHNR and CDR2 FQNEAQ (reference sequence). The CDR3 loop reads CASSAEDEKLFF. The CDR3 region has the DNA TGTGCCAGCAGCGCAGAGGATGAAAAACTGTTTTTT.

The rearrangement links TRBV28 to TRBJ2-7, with TRBD2 matching over 11 bases. The CDR3 runs to 16 residues. Germline-derived CDR1 and CDR2 are MDHEN and SYDVKM. With 4 bases clipped from V and 3 bases from J, the junction kept 8 bases outside the gene matches. The CDR3, as DNA: TGTGCCAGCAGTTCCTCGGCTCTAGCGGGGGGCTACGAGCAGTACTTC. Translation gives CASSSSALAGGYEQYF.

V is TRBV3-1 (or the pseudogene TRBV3-2) and J is TRBJ2-2, with D maybe TRBD2 (6 bases). CDR1 and CDR2 from the germline V gene are LGHDT and YNNKEL (reference sequence). The CDR3 consists of 14 residues. The V gene lost 0 bases and the J gene lost 8 bases, with 10 bases spanning the gap. Here the CDR3 reads CASSQDLGGGELFF. Here the CDR3 DNA reads TGTGCCAGCAGCCAAGATTTGGGAGGTGGGGAGCTGTTTTTT.

The chain links TRBV5-1 to TRBJ1-2, with 7 bases lining up with TRBD1. CDR1 is SGHRS and CDR2 is YFSETQ in the germline V gene. This CDR3 has 14 residues. V was pared by 4 bases and J by 6 bases, with 9 bases of the junction left unmatched. CDR3 DNA: TGCGCCAGCAGCCAAGGACAGGAACTAGATGGCTACACCTTC. Protein product: CASSQGQELDGYTF. The whole variable domain, filled in from reference TRBV5-1 and TRBJ1-2, reads KAGVTQTPRYLIKTRGQQVTLSCSPISGHRSVSWYQQTPGQGLQFLFEYFSETQRNKGNFPGRFSGRQFSNSRSEMNVSTLELGDSALYLCASSQGQELDGYTFGSGTRLTVV.

The chain couples TRBV7-3 to TRBJ1-1; TRBD1 agrees at 9 bases. The CDR3 length is 15 residues. From germline, CDR1 is SGHTA and CDR2 FQGTGA. With 0 bases clipped from V and 6 bases from J, the junction kept 5 bases outside the gene matches. The CDR3 sequence: CASSLTRTGVAEAFF. CDR3 DNA sequence: TGTGCCAGCAGCTTAACTAGGACAGGGGTCGCTGAAGCTTTCTTT.

The J gene is TRBJ1-5, the V gene TRBV18, with D perhaps matching TRBD1 (5 bases). From germline, CDR1 is KGHSH and CDR2 LQKENI. The CDR3 runs to 15 residues. Trimming shortened V by 2 bases and J by 5 bases, and 13 bases separated the two germline ends. This chain's CDR3 is CASSPNKGFHQPQHF. In DNA, the CDR3 is TGTGCCAGCTCACCAAATAAGGGGTTCCATCAGCCCCAGCATTTT.

The chain couples TRBV5-1 to TRBJ1-6; D is perhaps TRBD1 (5 bases). V lost 0 bases and J 5 bases, leaving 9 bases between the germline ends. This CDR3 is built from 15 residues. Germline loops: CDR1 SGHRS, CDR2 YFSETQ. This chain's CDR3 is CASSLEGAHNSPLHF. DNA for the CDR3: TGCGCCAGCAGCTTGGAAGGGGCCCATAATTCACCCCTCCACTTT. Drawing the rest from reference TRBV5-1 and TRBJ1-6, the complete variable domain is KAGVTQTPRYLIKTRGQQVTLSCSPISGHRSVSWYQQTPGQGLQFLFEYFSETQRNKGNFPGRFSGRQFSNSRSEMNVSTLELGDSALYLCASSLEGAHNSPLHFGNGTRLTVT.

The gene calls are TRBV5-6 and TRBJ2-4; a weak D match, TRBD1 (6 bases). Trimming took 0 bases from V and 5 from J, leaving 9 bases between them. This CDR3 region has 14 residues. Looked up from germline, CDR1 is SGHDT and CDR2 is YYEEEE. The CDR3: CASSLGQAENIQYF. CDR3 bases: TGTGCCAGCAGCTTGGGACAGGCTGAAAACATTCAGTACTTC.

The CDR3 bases are TGTGCCAGTAGTACCCGGGAGAATTCACCCCTCCACTTT. Translating gives CASSTRENSPLHF. The gene calls are TRBV19 and TRBJ1-6; D is ambiguous. Germline CDR1 reads LNHDA; CDR2 reads SQIVND (reference sequence). This CDR3 spans 13 amino acids. Trimming stripped 4 bases from V and 7 bases from J, with 8 bases between.

The chain links TRBV10-2 to TRBJ2-7, with no clear D. The germline gives CDR1 WSHSY, CDR2 SAAADI. Trimming left V 6 bases short and J 0 bases short, with 6 bases between. CDR3 size: 12 residues. The DNA of the CDR3 is TGCGCCAGCAGCCCCAGCTCCTACGAGCAGTACTTC. Amino acids: CASSPSSYEQYF.

The chain employs TRBV7-6 and TRBJ2-1; D is unclear. The CDR3 is 14 residues long. Germline V CDR1 and CDR2: SGHVS, FNYEAQ. V lost 5 bases, J lost 2 bases, and 10 bases lay in between. CDR3 DNA sequence: TGTGCCAGCAGCCCTATCGGAGCCTACAATGAGCAGTTCTTC. This codes for CASSPIGAYNEQFF.

This sequence joins TRBV28 and TRBJ1-1; no definite D call. The V and J ends lost 0 bases and 2 bases respectively, with 13 bases between them. Looked up from germline, CDR1 is MDHEN and CDR2 is SYDVKM. The CDR3 loop spans 16 amino acids. CDR3 nucleotide sequence: TGTGCCAGCAGTTTATGGGGCCAGACGATCAACACTGAAGCTTTCTTT. It encodes CASSLWGQTINTEAFF.

The chain uses TRBV10-3 and TRBJ2-6; 7 bases map to TRBD1. This CDR3 has 15 amino acids. Germline V gives CDR1 ENHRY, CDR2 SYGVKD. V trimming: 7 bases; J trimming: 3 bases; junction bases outside the gene matches: 6. Here the CDR3 reads CAITPTGNGANVLTF. CDR3 DNA: TGTGCCATCACCCCGACAGGGAATGGGGCCAACGTCCTGACTTTC.

This clone came up once. The chain joins TRBV28 to TRBJ2-3; no firm D call. V was cut by 5 bases and J by 2 bases, with 8 bases left in between. The CDR3 runs to 13 residues. Germline CDR1 reads MDHEN; CDR2 reads SYDVKM. In DNA, the CDR3 is TGTGCCAGCAGTCAGCAGGACACAGATACGCAGTATTTT. It specifies CASSQQDTDTQYF.

This clone was detected ten times or more. V and J are TRBV27 and TRBJ2-7; perhaps TRBD1 as D (5 bases). Germline V gives CDR1 MNHEY, CDR2 SMNVEV (reference sequence). CDR3 length: 14 residues. Trimming cost V 6 bases and J 0 bases, with 12 bases left between them. DNA of the CDR3: TGTGCCAGCAGGCCAGGGTTTAGCTCCTACGAGCAGTACTTC. Protein product: CASRPGFSSYEQYF.

The rearrangement links TRBV5-1 to TRBJ2-7, with TRBD1 matching 9 bases. Germline loops: CDR1 SGHRS, CDR2 YFSETQ. V trimming: 5 bases; J trimming: 3 bases; junction bases outside the gene matches: 6. The CDR3 consists of 14 residues. The chain's CDR3 is CASSSPGQGYEQYF. The CDR3 nucleotides read TGCGCCAGCAGTAGCCCGGGACAGGGCTACGAGCAGTACTTC. Full variable domain (remainder filled in from reference TRBV5-1 and TRBJ2-7): KAGVTQTPRYLIKTRGQQVTLSCSPISGHRSVSWYQQTPGQGLQFLFEYFSETQRNKGNFPGRFSGRQFSNSRSEMNVSTLELGDSALYLCASSSPGQGYEQYFGPGTRLTVT.

This chain uses TRBV28 with TRBJ2-5; 8 bases align to TRBD2. The ends lost 3 bases at V and 0 bases at J; junction bases unmatched: 9. The CDR3 runs to 17 residues. Germline CDR1 is MDHEN and CDR2 is SYDVKM. CDR3 loop: CASSFGGVAGYQETQYF. Here the CDR3 DNA reads TGTGCCAGCAGTTTCGGTGGGGTAGCGGGGTACCAAGAGACCCAGTACTTC.

The chain has TRBV9 and TRBJ2-7, with D maybe TRBD2 (6 bases). CDR3 length: 14 amino acids. Germline lookup yields CDR1 SGDLS and CDR2 YYNGEE. V gave up 2 bases and J gave up 5 bases, with 14 bases separating them. CDR3: CASSVDGRLDEQYF. CDR3 nucleotides: TGTGCCAGCAGCGTTGATGGGAGGCTTGACGAGCAGTACTTC.

This clone was picked up one time. The V call is TRBV4-1, the J call TRBJ2-7; tentative D call: TRBD1 (6 bases). The CDR3 totals 15 residues. Trimming pared 2 bases from V and 0 bases from J, leaving 11 bases between. Germline-derived CDR1 and CDR2 are MGHRA and YSYEKL. The CDR3 loop is CASSQLRTASYEQYF. The CDR3 bases are TGCGCCAGCAGCCAACTCCGGACAGCCTCCTACGAGCAGTACTTC.

V usage is TRBV9 and J usage is TRBJ2-3; possibly TRBD2 for D (7 bases). This CDR3 is 16 amino acids long. V gave up 3 bases and J gave up 4 bases, with 18 bases separating them. Germline CDR1 is SGDLS and CDR2 is YYNGEE. CDR3 in amino acids: CASSALGGRGSDTQYF. The CDR3 region has the DNA TGTGCCAGCAGCGCCCTCGGGGGGCGGGGGTCAGATACGCAGTATTTT.

The chain employs TRBV7-2 and TRBJ1-5; 9 bases align to TRBD1. V was clipped by 1 base and J by 3 bases; unmatched bases: 4. The CDR3 spans 16 residues. Germline CDR1 is SGHTA and CDR2 is FQGNSA. The CDR3 loop is CASSLVGTGYNQPQHF. DNA of the CDR3: TGTGCCAGCAGCTTAGTAGGGACAGGGTACAATCAGCCCCAGCATTTT.

This chain joins TRBV27 and TRBJ2-7; 9 nucleotides agree with TRBD1. CDR3 length: 15 residues. Looked up from germline, CDR1 is MNHEY and CDR2 is SMNVEV (reference sequence). V shed 6 bases, J shed 0 bases, and the junction held 6 bases outside the gene matches. The chain's CDR3 is CASSRGTGTSYEQYF. The CDR3 DNA is TGTGCCAGCAGCCGTGGGACAGGGACCTCCTACGAGCAGTACTTC.

The gene calls are TRBV2 and TRBJ1-2, with D possibly matching TRBD1 (5 bases). The CDR3 length is 15 residues. Between the trimmed V and J ends, which lost 3 bases and 4 bases, there was a span of 15 bases. Looked up from germline, CDR1 is SNHLY and CDR2 is FYNNEI. This CDR3 reads CASSEGQSPIYGYTF. CDR3 sequence (DNA): TGTGCCAGCAGTGAGGGGCAAAGCCCGATCTATGGCTACACCTTC.

The chain is built from TRBV5-1 and TRBJ2-2; 14 bases are a match to TRBD2. Germline V gene data show CDR1 as SGHRS and CDR2 as YFSETQ. The CDR3 runs 15 residues. Trimming took 3 bases from V and 6 from J; bases not matched to a gene: 1. Here the CDR3 DNA reads TGCGCCAGCAGCTGGGGACTAGCGGGGGCCGGGGAGCTGTTTTTT. Amino acids: CASSWGLAGAGELFF.

The V gene is TRBV18, the J gene TRBJ2-7; D might be TRBD1 (6 bases). The length of the CDR3 is 15 residues. V dropped 3 bases and J dropped 0 bases, with 12 bases sitting between them. Looked up from germline, CDR1 is KGHSH and CDR2 is LQKENI. The CDR3 protein is CASSPGQPSSYEQYF. The CDR3 nucleotides are TGTGCCAGCTCACCCGGACAGCCATCCTCCTACGAGCAGTACTTC.

V and J are TRBV12-3 or TRBV12-4 and TRBJ1-5, with D unresolved. CDR3 size: 13 residues. The V end was cut by 6 bases, the J end by 5 bases, with 11 bases between. In DNA form, the CDR3 reads TGTGCCAGCAGCCGGGATTACTATCAGCCCCAGCATTTT. As protein: CASSRDYYQPQHF.

The V gene is TRBV10-3, the J gene TRBJ2-2; 7 bases line up with TRBD1. The CDR3 has 15 amino acids. Germline V gene data show CDR1 as ENHRY and CDR2 as SYGVKD. With V trimmed by 2 bases and J by 5 bases, 5 bases remained unmatched. The chain's CDR3 is CAISERDRETGELFF. CDR3 bases: TGTGCCATCAGTGAGCGGGACAGAGAGACCGGGGAGCTGTTTTTT.

The chain combines TRBV2 with TRBJ1-6; D remains ambiguous. CDR3 length: 13 residues. V shed 6 bases and J shed 7 bases, with 10 bases lying between them. The germline gives CDR1 SNHLY, CDR2 FYNNEI. CDR3 DNA sequence: TGTGCCAGCAGACCGGGAGGAAATTCACCCCTCCACTTT. Amino acids: CASRPGGNSPLHF. The whole variable domain, filled in from reference TRBV2 and TRBJ1-6, reads EPEVTQTPSHQVTQMGQEVILRCVPISNHLYFYWYRQILGQKVEFLVSFYNNEISEKSEIFDDQFSVERPDGSNFTLKIRSTKLEDSAMYFCASRPGGNSPLHFGNGTRLTVT.